This T cell receptor (beta chain) was observed in a study of CXCR3-negative and CXCR3-positive naive CD8 T cells. Study-wide findings and caveats: Once cells were cryopreserved, CXCR3 expression went down partly, and most assays used fresh PBMCs. Comparison of naive cells showed more hydrophobic TRB CDR3s in CXCR3-positive than in CXCR3-negative naive cells.

On this clonotype: Its cognate antigen is unknown.

Via 5' RACE with UMI labels, TRB cDNA libraries were prepared. From its re-call of the 5' RACE reads, TCRdb lists each CDR3 protein once, without DNA. This sample's table has approximately 89,000 distinct CDR3 sequences. CDR1 and CDR2 from the germline V gene are SGHRS and YFSETQ. The CDR3 sequence is 11 residues long. The V call is TRBV5-1, the J call TRBJ2-7; no DNA is available, so the TRBD1 call from TCRdb remains unchecked. This TCR was sampled from a human donor in good health. Some clones in this sample may be carry-over from other donors' samples. The sample was naive CXCR3+ CD8+ T cells from blood. Subset reported: CD45RO-CCR7+CD27+CD95- naive CD8+ T cells expressing CXCR3 (TNR3+). CDR3 sequence reads: CASSLRDEQYF.